The 24 T cell receptor beta chains below were found in one sample sequenced in a study of cytomegalovirus exposure and HLA in healthy donors. Assay: immunoSEQ multiplex PCR; the TCRdb copy retains only in-frame clones and omits some. The table has roughly 240,000 clones, around nine tenths seen once. The sequencing sample was made of PBMCs. The source of these receptors is a young man in good health and CMV-seronegative.

This clone was seen a single time. This chain joins TRBV28 and TRBJ2-5; D perhaps matches TRBD1 (6 bases). The CDR3 extends over 14 amino acids. CDR1 MDHEN and CDR2 SYDVKM come from the germline V gene. The germline V and J ends were trimmed by 9 bases and 3 bases, with 17 bases remaining between them. CDR3 coding DNA: TGTGCCAGACTACACAGGGCCAAGGAAGAGACCCAGTACTTC. It is translated as CARLHRAKEETQYF.

This chain joins TRBV11-2 and TRBJ2-7; D possibly corresponds to TRBD2 (7 bases). The CDR3 runs to 14 residues. Germline V gene sequence: CDR1 SGHAT, CDR2 FQNNGV. V lost 4 bases, J lost 3 bases, and 13 bases lay in between. In nucleotides, the CDR3 is TGTGCCAGCAGCTCACCGGGGGGCCGCTACGAGCAGTACTTC. Its protein is CASSSPGGRYEQYF.

The J gene is TRBJ2-7, the V gene TRBV7-6; maybe TRBD1 (5 bases). V gave up 2 bases and J gave up 5 bases, with 13 bases separating them. This CDR3 is 14 amino acids long. CDR1 and CDR2 from the germline V gene are SGHVS and FNYEAQ. The CDR3: CASSLQGALDEQYF. Written as DNA, the CDR3 is TGTGCCAGCAGCTTACAGGGTGCGTTGGACGAGCAGTACTTC.

The chain carries TRBV18 and TRBJ2-5; TRBD2 is a possible D gene (5 bases). Germline CDR1 reads KGHSH; CDR2 reads LQKENI. The CDR3 is made up of 13 amino acids. The ends were cut back, 3 bases at V and 5 bases at J, with 10 bases in the middle. The CDR3 nucleotides read TGTGCCAGCTCACCGAGGGAAGGGGAGACCCAGTACTTC. Its translation is CASSPREGETQYF.

V and J are TRBV5-1 and TRBJ2-2; no clear D gene. With 0 bases removed from V and 8 bases from J, the gap between germline ends came to 11 bases. This CDR3 has 14 residues. CDR1 and CDR2 from the germline V gene are SGHRS and YFSETQ. The CDR3 loop is CASSLDLAGGELFF. DNA for the CDR3: TGCGCCAGCAGCTTGGATCTCGCCGGGGGGGAGCTGTTTTTT.

Here the CDR3 reads CASSPPGEKAHTIYF. CDR3 DNA sequence: TGTGCCAGCAGCCCGCCGGGGGAGAAGGCGCACACCATATATTTT. This chain links TRBV28 with TRBJ1-3; a possible D gene is TRBD1 (5 bases). Trimming shortened V by 6 bases and J by 8 bases, and 20 bases separated the two germline ends. CDR3 length: 15 residues. Per germline, CDR1 MDHEN and CDR2 SYDVKM. Full variable domain (rest looked up from reference TRBV28 and TRBJ1-3): DVKVTQSSRYLVKRTGEKVFLECVQDMDHENMFWYRQDPGLGLRLIYFSYDVKMKEKGDIPEGYSVSREKKERFSLILESASTNQTSMYLCASSPPGEKAHTIYFGEGSWLTVV.

The V gene is TRBV28, the J gene TRBJ1-6, with 10 bases lining up with TRBD1. In germline, CDR1 is MDHEN, CDR2 SYDVKM. With V trimmed by 6 bases and J by 7 bases, 6 bases remained unmatched. The CDR3 covers 15 residues. The CDR3 is CASRGQGERNSPLHF. CDR3 DNA: TGTGCCAGCAGAGGACAGGGGGAGAGGAATTCACCCCTCCACTTT.

Remarks on this clone: This sample also contains other DNA sequences that code for the same CDR3. The chain recombines TRBV5-4 with TRBJ1-6, with a tentative D call TRBD1 (6 bases). Trimming left V 1 base short and J 6 bases short, with 8 bases between. Germline values: CDR1 SGHNT, CDR2 YYREEE (reference sequence). The CDR3 is 14 amino acids. CDR3 residues: CASSLRGGNSPLHF. CDR3 sequence (DNA): TGTGCCAGCAGCTTGAGGGGGGGTAATTCACCCCTCCACTTT.

The chain uses TRBV10-2 and TRBJ2-7; D is ambiguous. Trimming shortened V by 4 bases and J by 3 bases, and 7 bases separated the two germline ends. The CDR3 length is 12 residues. Germline lookup yields CDR1 WSHSY and CDR2 SAAADI. The CDR3 loop is CASSGSSYEQYF. In DNA form, the CDR3 reads TGCGCCAGCAGTGGCTCCAGCTACGAGCAGTACTTC.

J is TRBJ2-7 and V is TRBV6-5; the match to TRBD2 covers 7 bases. The CDR3 runs to 14 residues. V shed 5 bases and J 5 bases; nucleotides not matched to a gene: 9. Per the germline V gene, CDR1 is MNHEY and CDR2 is SVGAGI. As DNA, the CDR3 is TGTGCCAGCAGTCCCCCGGGGAGGGAACACGAGCAGTACTTC. This codes for CASSPPGREHEQYF.

DNA for the CDR3: TGTGCCAGCAAACTAGCGGGCTCCTACGAGCAGTACTTC. As protein: CASKLAGSYEQYF. V is TRBV6-5 and J is TRBJ2-7; the match to TRBD2 covers 9 bases. V lost 7 bases and J lost 0; bases outside the gene matches: 1. The CDR3 consists of 13 residues. The V gene's germline CDR1 is MNHEY and CDR2 SVGAGI.

The chain couples TRBV27 to TRBJ2-7; weak D call: TRBD2 (5 bases). Germline V CDR1 and CDR2: MNHEY, SMNVEV (reference sequence). The CDR3 is 16 amino acids. V lost 3 bases to trimming and J lost 4 bases, with 19 bases between them. The CDR3 coding sequence is TGTGCCAGCAGTTTCTCCGGGAACCCGTCATCATACGAGCAGTACTTC. Translating gives CASSFSGNPSSYEQYF.

The chain joins TRBV19 to TRBJ1-3; TRBD1 matches at 7 bases. The germline V gene encodes CDR1 LNHDA and CDR2 SQIVND (reference sequence). The CDR3 has 15 amino acids. V trimming: 5 bases; J trimming: 4 bases; junction bases outside the gene matches: 8. CDR3 in amino acids: CASSVSRGTGNTIYF. The DNA for the CDR3 is TGTGCCAGTAGTGTGTCCAGGGGGACCGGAAACACCATATATTTT.

The chain employs TRBV7-6 and TRBJ2-1, with 13 bases lining up with TRBD2. The CDR3 is 17 amino acids. The germline CDR1 and CDR2 sequences are SGHVS and FNYEAQ. Trimming removed 1 base from V and 8 bases from J; junction bases left unmatched: 8. The CDR3 reads CASSLESKLAGGDEQFF. DNA of the CDR3: TGTGCCAGCAGCTTAGAATCCAAACTAGCGGGAGGGGATGAGCAGTTCTTC.

This chain connects TRBV7-9 to TRBJ2-5; D unclear. Trimming pared 0 bases from V and 5 bases from J, leaving 13 bases between. In germline, CDR1 is SEHNR, CDR2 FQNEAQ (reference sequence). The CDR3 totals 15 residues. The CDR3 here is CASSLARLSRETQYF. The CDR3 DNA is TGTGCCAGCAGCTTAGCGCGGTTGAGTCGGGAGACCCAGTACTTC.

The CDR3 reads CASSLSYGYTF. CDR3 coding DNA: TGTGCCAGCAGTTTGAGCTATGGCTACACCTTC. The J gene is TRBJ1-2, the V gene TRBV28; D is uncertain. Per germline, CDR1 MDHEN and CDR2 SYDVKM. The CDR3 spans 11 residues. With 3 bases removed from V and 4 bases from J, the gap between germline ends came to 3 bases.

The chain recombines TRBV28 with TRBJ1-4, with D tentatively TRBD1 (5 bases). The germline V gene has CDR1 MDHEN and CDR2 SYDVKM. The germline V and J ends were trimmed by 6 bases and 8 bases, with 19 bases remaining between them. The CDR3 is made up of 15 amino acids. CDR3 protein: CASSPPAGRGEKLFF. The CDR3 DNA is TGTGCCAGCAGCCCCCCGGCGGGGCGAGGAGAAAAACTGTTTTTT.

V and J are TRBV9 and TRBJ2-7; 9 nucleotides line up with TRBD1. Germline lookup yields CDR1 SGDLS and CDR2 YYNGEE. The CDR3 loop spans 15 amino acids. The junction had 9 bases not matched to a gene; V was cut back by 3 bases and J by 5 bases. In DNA, the CDR3 is TGTGCCAGCAGCGCCCCCGGGACAGGGACAGACGAGCAGTACTTC. As protein: CASSAPGTGTDEQYF.

V is TRBV9 and J is TRBJ2-1, with TRBD2 matching 8 bases. Germline V gene sequence: CDR1 SGDLS, CDR2 YYNGEE. The CDR3 covers 15 residues. Losses at the gene ends were 2 bases for V and 6 bases for J; bases not matched to a gene: 7. The CDR3 sequence: CASSVRGGGPNEQFF. DNA of the CDR3: TGTGCCAGCAGCGTCCGGGGGGGCGGTCCCAATGAGCAGTTCTTC.

The rearrangement uses TRBV7-9 and TRBJ1-1; perhaps TRBD1 as D (5 bases). CDR3 length equals 12 residues. Germline CDR1 and CDR2: SEHNR and FQNEAQ (reference sequence). The V end was cut by 3 bases, the J end by 6 bases, with 8 bases between. DNA of the CDR3: TGTGCCAGCAGCTTCGACAGTCCTGAAGCTTTCTTT. Protein: CASSFDSPEAFF.

The rearrangement uses TRBV11-2 and TRBJ2-1; D not certain. The CDR3 spans 16 residues. Germline V gives CDR1 SGHAT, CDR2 FQNNGV. V was shortened by 6 bases and J by 8 bases, with 23 bases between the two germline ends. CDR3 sequence: CASSLLRSSIGDEQFF. In nucleotides, the CDR3 is TGTGCCAGCAGTTTATTACGGAGCTCGATCGGCGATGAGCAGTTCTTC.

CDR3 region: CASSSHPGADTQYF. For the CDR3, the DNA is TGTGCCAGCAGCTCCCATCCGGGTGCAGATACGCAGTATTTT. The V and J genes are TRBV9 and TRBJ2-3; D is unresolved. Trimming cost V 4 bases and J 4 bases, with 13 bases left between them. CDR1 is SGDLS and CDR2 is YYNGEE in the germline V gene. The CDR3 runs 14 residues.

The rearrangement uses TRBV14 and TRBJ1-2; no firm D call. Germline CDR1 and CDR2: SGHDN and FVKESK. Trimming took off 1 base at V and 8 bases at J, with 17 bases between the two ends. CDR3 length: 15 amino acids. Written as DNA, the CDR3 is TGTGCCAGCAGCCAAGCTGGATGGTGGGGAGGCGGCTACACCTTC. This sequence encodes CASSQAGWWGGGYTF. Full variable domain (rest looked up from reference TRBV14 and TRBJ1-2): EAGVTQFPSHSVIEKGQTVTLRCDPISGHDNLYWYRRVMGKEIKFLLHFVKESKQDESGMPNNRFLAERTGGTYSTLKVQPAELEDSGVYFCASSQAGWWGGGYTFGSGTRLTVV.

The rearrangement links TRBV5-1 to TRBJ2-7; 8 nucleotides line up with TRBD1. The CDR3 is made up of 15 amino acids. V was clipped by 0 bases and J by 5 bases; unmatched bases: 7. CDR1 is SGHRS and CDR2 is YFSETQ in the germline V gene. The CDR3, as DNA: TGCGCCAGCAGCTTGGTCGGACAGGGCGGTGACGAGCAGTACTTC. This gives the protein CASSLVGQGGDEQYF.